Following are 27 T cell receptor beta chains from one sample sequenced in a study of identical twins. TCRdb fed the 5' RACE reads into MiXCR, producing one record per CDR3 protein. The sample consists of roughly 690,000 distinct CDR3 sequences, around 20% of them appearing once. These sequences were also reported in another study, on T cells expressing NK-cell markers.

The sequencing sample was made of PBMCs. These receptors came from a woman between 18 and 29 years old in good health.

This clonotype was recorded at least ten times. V usage is TRBV12-3 or TRBV12-4 and J usage is TRBJ2-5, with 14 nucleotides matching TRBD2. With V trimmed by 5 bases and J by 5 bases, 1 base remained unmatched. The CDR3 spans 14 residues. CDR3 region: CASSRLAGGETQYF. CDR3 bases: TGTGCCAGCAGTCGACTAGCGGGGGGGGAGACCCAGTACTTC.

The chain carries TRBV20-1 and TRBJ2-4; D not resolved. Trimming left V 0 bases short and J 7 bases short, with 13 bases between. The CDR3 is 14 amino acids. Germline V gene lookup returns CDR1 DFQATT and CDR2 SNEGSKA (reference sequence). The CDR3 region has the DNA TGCAGTGCTAGAGATCAGGTTAGGGCCAACATTCAGTACTTC. Its translation is CSARDQVRANIQYF.

J is TRBJ2-2 and V is TRBV20-1, with TRBD2 matching 7 bases. V lost 3 bases, J lost 6 bases, and 7 bases stayed unmatched. The CDR3 has 14 residues. Germline CDR1 is DFQATT and CDR2 is SNEGSKA (reference sequence). The CDR3 here is CSASLAAGAGELFF. CDR3 DNA sequence: TGCAGTGCTAGTCTAGCGGCCGGGGCCGGGGAGCTGTTTTTT.

This clonotype appeared a few times. The rearrangement links TRBV15 to TRBJ2-6; D gene uncertain. V was clipped by 1 base and J by 0 bases, with 4 bases between them. The CDR3 runs to 15 residues. Germline V CDR1 and CDR2: LNHNV, YYDKDF (reference sequence). CDR3 nucleotide sequence: TGTGCCACCAGCAGAGCAAACTCTGGGGCCAACGTCCTGACTTTC. Residues: CATSRANSGANVLTF.

The sample holds a few counts of this clonotype. The CDR3 loop is CASKWGIAKNIQYF. For the CDR3, the DNA is TGTGCCAGCAAATGGGGGATAGCCAAAAACATTCAGTACTTC. The chain couples TRBV2 to TRBJ2-4; D assignment may be TRBD1 or TRBD2 (5 bases each). CDR1 is SNHLY and CDR2 is FYNNEI in the germline V gene. This CDR3 is built from 14 residues. Trimming stripped 7 bases from V and 0 bases from J, with 10 bases between.

J is TRBJ2-7 and V is TRBV7-9, with TRBD2 as a possible D gene (5 bases). Trimming took off 4 bases at V and 5 bases at J, with 15 bases between the two ends. The CDR3 covers 14 residues. The germline V gene has CDR1 SEHNR and CDR2 FQNEAQ (reference sequence). In DNA, the CDR3 is TGTGCCAGCAGCTCTAGCTGGATGTCCCACGAGCAGTACTTC. Amino acid sequence: CASSSSWMSHEQYF.

This clonotype was detected many times. The chain is built from TRBV12-3 or TRBV12-4 and TRBJ1-2, with D perhaps TRBD1 (5 bases). Trimming cost V 0 bases and J 5 bases, with 13 bases left between them. The CDR3 totals 15 residues. The CDR3 spells CASSLAGVYKYGYTF. The DNA for the CDR3 is TGTGCCAGCAGTTTAGCGGGGGTTTATAAGTATGGCTACACCTTC.

The V call is TRBV3-1, the J call TRBJ2-1, with D unresolved. In germline, CDR1 is LGHDT, CDR2 YNNKEL (reference sequence). This CDR3 has 11 residues. The germline V and J ends were trimmed by 0 bases and 12 bases, with 6 bases remaining between them. Here the CDR3 reads CASSQDWRQFF. The CDR3 region has the DNA TGTGCCAGCAGCCAAGATTGGCGGCAGTTCTTC.

This chain links TRBV12-3 or TRBV12-4 with TRBJ1-1; D not resolved. This CDR3 region has 14 residues. With 7 bases removed from V and 0 bases from J, the gap between germline ends came to 12 bases. CDR3 sequence: CASTYSRMNTEAFF. CDR3 nucleotides: TGTGCCAGCACCTACAGCCGTATGAACACTGAAGCTTTCTTT.

This chain links TRBV15 with TRBJ2-1; TRBD2 might be the D (6 bases). The V gene lost 3 bases and the J gene lost 6 bases, with 12 bases spanning the gap. Germline V CDR1 and CDR2: LNHNV, YYDKDF (reference sequence). The CDR3 runs 14 residues. This CDR3 is CATSRELGGNEQFF. CDR3 DNA: TGTGCCACCAGCAGGGAATTGGGAGGCAATGAGCAGTTCTTC.

This clonotype came up a few times. The chain carries TRBV4-3 and TRBJ1-2; D is perhaps TRBD1 (5 bases). V dropped 4 bases and J dropped 4 bases, with 22 bases sitting between them. Germline CDR1 and CDR2: LGHNA and YSLEER. The CDR3 spans 17 residues. CDR3 sequence reads: CASSPGYRSGVIYGYTF. CDR3 nucleotides: TGCGCCAGCAGCCCTGGCTACCGATCGGGGGTAATCTATGGCTACACCTTC.

The J gene is TRBJ1-5, the V gene TRBV7-9, with TRBD1 matching 7 bases. This CDR3 is built from 15 residues. V shed 5 bases and J 4 bases; nucleotides not matched to a gene: 8. CDR1 is SEHNR and CDR2 is FQNEAQ in the germline V gene (reference sequence). The CDR3 spells CASSEGGRPNQPQHF. In nucleotides, the CDR3 is TGTGCCAGCAGCGAAGGGGGCAGGCCGAATCAGCCCCAGCATTTT. The whole variable domain, filled in from reference TRBV7-9 and TRBJ1-5, reads DTGVSQNPRHKITKRGQNVTFRCDPISEHNRLYWYRQTLGQGPEFLTYFQNEAQLEKSRLLSDRFSAERPKGSFSTLEIQRTEQGDSAMYLCASSEGGRPNQPQHFGDGTRLSIL.

This rearrangement joins TRBV5-1 to TRBJ2-5; D ambiguous. Between the trimmed V and J ends, which lost 2 bases and 1 base, there was a span of 9 bases. Germline CDR1 SGHRS, CDR2 YFSETQ. This CDR3 is 14 amino acids long. For the CDR3, the DNA is TGCGCCAGCAGCTTTCAGGCTCTCCAAGAGACCCAGTACTTC. Amino acids: CASSFQALQETQYF.

The table lists this clonotype with a few counts. The chain has TRBV7-2 and TRBJ2-1, with D uncertain. Germline loops: CDR1 SGHTA, CDR2 FQGNSA. The CDR3 length is 13 residues. V shed 7 bases and J shed 4 bases, with 11 bases lying between them. The CDR3 sequence: CASKLNRYNEQFF. As DNA, the CDR3 is TGTGCCAGCAAACTAAACAGATACAATGAGCAGTTCTTC.

This clonotype has a count of ten or more. The genes are TRBV6-5 and TRBJ2-1; D remains ambiguous. The germline V gene has CDR1 MNHEY and CDR2 SVGAGI. The CDR3 extends over 13 amino acids. Trimming removed 0 bases at V and 4 bases at J, with 4 bases between. The CDR3, as DNA: TGTGCCAGCAGTTACTCCGGGTACAATGAGCAGTTCTTC. Protein: CASSYSGYNEQFF.

This clonotype came up many times. The chain links TRBV7-3 to TRBJ2-5, with TRBD2 identical over 9 bases. The CDR3 is made up of 18 amino acids. The germline gives CDR1 SGHTA, CDR2 FQGTGA. V was clipped by 1 base and J by 0 bases; unmatched bases: 9. CDR3 region: CASSLRPAGGGDQETQYF. In nucleotides, the CDR3 is TGTGCCAGCAGCTTAAGACCTGCTGGCGGGGGGGACCAAGAGACCCAGTACTTC.

This chain joins TRBV12-3 or TRBV12-4 and TRBJ2-7; TRBD1 matches at 8 bases. The CDR3 sequence is 14 residues long. V lost 5 bases, J lost 2 bases, and 5 bases stayed unmatched. CDR3 in DNA: TGTGCCAGCAGTCCGGACAGGGTTCCCTACGAGCAGTACTTC. As protein: CASSPDRVPYEQYF.

This clonotype was observed a handful of times. The rearrangement joins TRBV4-2 to TRBJ2-5; 8 bases agree with TRBD2. Germline V gives CDR1 LGHNA, CDR2 YNFKEQ. V trimming: 4 bases; J trimming: 3 bases; junction bases outside the gene matches: 13. This CDR3 contains 17 residues. The CDR3 loop is CASSPLTLAGLKETQYF. The CDR3, as DNA: TGTGCCAGCAGCCCCTTGACTTTAGCGGGGCTTAAAGAGACCCAGTACTTC.

This clonotype was counted many times. The chain uses TRBV29-1 and TRBJ1-2; D perhaps matches TRBD1 (6 bases). V shed 7 bases and J shed 5 bases, with 17 bases lying between them. There are 13 residues in the CDR3. CDR1 SQVTM and CDR2 ANQGSEA come from the germline V gene. CDR3 sequence (DNA): TGCAGCGGCGATTCCGAGGGGACATATGGCTACACCTTC. Translating it yields CSGDSEGTYGYTF.

The rearrangement uses TRBV9 and TRBJ2-1; D gene ambiguous. CDR1 is SGDLS, CDR2 YYNGEE, per germline. Trimming shortened V by 4 bases and J by 9 bases, and 17 bases separated the two germline ends. CDR3 length: 14 amino acids. CDR3 protein: CASSLGLGFGEQFF. DNA for the CDR3: TGTGCCAGCAGCCTAGGGTTAGGGTTTGGTGAGCAGTTCTTC.

This clonotype was detected many times. The CDR3 loop reads CSVALPPTPYNEQFF. As DNA, the CDR3 is TGCAGCGTTGCTCTCCCACCGACCCCCTACAATGAGCAGTTCTTC. The chain links TRBV29-1 to TRBJ2-1; unclear D gene. The CDR3 consists of 15 residues. V was trimmed by 4 bases and J by 2 bases, leaving 15 bases between them. Germline V gene data show CDR1 as SQVTM and CDR2 as ANQGSEA.

The chain carries TRBV21-1 and TRBJ2-3; the DNA was not compared with TRBD2, the D call given in the table. TRBV21-1 is a recognized pseudogene. The CDR3 contains 15 residues. CDR3 coding DNA: TGTGCCAGCACGAGACTAGCGGGAGCAACAGATACGCAGTATTTT. As protein: CASTRLAGATDTQYF.

V and J are TRBV6-2 or TRBV6-3 and TRBJ2-7, with D unclear. Per germline, CDR1 MNHEY and CDR2 SVGEGT. The CDR3 contains 16 residues. V lost 5 bases to trimming and J lost 1 base, with 18 bases between them. CDR3 sequence reads: CASSTLGSRPSYEQYF. CDR3 sequence (DNA): TGTGCCAGCAGTACTCTGGGCTCGCGCCCATCCTACGAGCAGTACTTC.

The V and J genes are TRBV4-2 and TRBJ2-3, with TRBD2 as a possible D gene (5 bases). V was shortened by 1 base and J by 1 base, with 15 bases between the two germline ends. This CDR3 contains 17 residues. The germline V gene encodes CDR1 LGHNA and CDR2 YNFKEQ. DNA of the CDR3: TGTGCCAGCAGCCAAGTACCCGGGGTAAGCGGCACAGATACGCAGTATTTT. Translated, it gives CASSQVPGVSGTDTQYF.

The CDR3 DNA reads as TGTGCCAGCAGTTTCCCGGGAGGGGCTGTAGATACGCAGTATTTT. Translated: CASSFPGGAVDTQYF. This chain links TRBV12-3 or TRBV12-4 with TRBJ2-3; 8 nucleotides line up with TRBD2. J was trimmed by 5 bases and V by 3 bases; bases with no gene match: 7. CDR3 length equals 15 residues.

This clonotype was observed a few times. The gene calls are TRBV9 and TRBJ2-7; D is perhaps TRBD2 (7 bases). Trimming removed 3 bases from V and 0 bases from J, with 13 bases in between. The CDR3 has 15 amino acids. Germline V gene data show CDR1 as SGDLS and CDR2 as YYNGEE. CDR3 protein: CASSAEGGFSYEQYF. CDR3 coding DNA: TGTGCCAGCAGCGCCGAGGGGGGGTTCTCCTACGAGCAGTACTTC.

The chain is built from TRBV12-3 or TRBV12-4 and TRBJ2-1; D gene uncertain. V dropped 6 bases and J dropped 6 bases, with 12 bases sitting between them. The CDR3 has 13 residues. The CDR3 reads CASSDSGLNEQFF. The DNA of the CDR3 is TGTGCCAGCAGCGACTCGGGCCTCAATGAGCAGTTCTTC.